The 4 T cell receptor beta chains given below trace back to one sample, sequenced in a study of cytomegalovirus exposure and HLA in healthy donors. The PCR made use of 60 Vbeta and 13 Jbeta primers. Assay used: immunoSEQ multiplex PCR; TCRdb lists only in-frame clones, some missing. This sample's table reports 150,000 to 200,000 clones. The sample was PBMCs. The receptors come from a woman in her sixties in good health and CMV-seronegative.

The V gene is TRBV9, the J gene TRBJ2-1; D possibly corresponds to TRBD2 (7 bases). Trimming left V 3 bases short and J 2 bases short, with 15 bases between. Per the germline V gene, CDR1 is SGDLS and CDR2 is YYNGEE. The CDR3 length is 16 residues. The CDR3 region is CASSAEGGAPYNEQFF. DNA of the CDR3: TGTGCCAGCAGCGCCGAGGGGGGGGCCCCCTACAATGAGCAGTTCTTC.

DNA for the CDR3: TGTGCCAGCAGCTTAGGGCCGGGGACTACTGAAGCTTTCTTT. It encodes CASSLGPGTTEAFF. This rearrangement joins TRBV7-3 to TRBJ1-1, with D possibly matching TRBD1 (5 bases). CDR1 and CDR2 from the germline V gene are SGHTA and FQGTGA. Trimming shortened V by 2 bases and J by 5 bases, and 12 bases separated the two germline ends. There are 14 residues in the CDR3.

This chain links TRBV12-5 with TRBJ2-2, with D unresolved. CDR1 and CDR2 from the germline V gene are LGHNT and FRNRAP. The CDR3 extends over 13 amino acids. The V end lost 0 bases, the J end lost 7 bases, and 6 bases lay between the germline ends. The CDR3 protein is CASGLVRYGELFF. The CDR3 DNA sequence: TGTGCTAGTGGTTTGGTACGCTACGGGGAGCTGTTTTTT.

This sequence joins TRBV5-6 and TRBJ1-5; 7 bases line up with TRBD1. V shed 3 bases, J shed 2 bases, and the junction held 5 bases outside the gene matches. The germline V gene has CDR1 SGHDT and CDR2 YYEEEE. The length of the CDR3 is 15 residues. CDR3 coding DNA: TGTGCCAGCAGCTCGGGAGACAGGGGCAATCAGCCCCAGCATTTT. Its translation: CASSSGDRGNQPQHF.